This T cell receptor (beta chain) was documented in a study of identical twins. One entry per CDR3 protein results from TCRdb running MiXCR on the 5' RACE reads. Altogether under 450,000 distinct CDR3 sequences are present, approximately 17% being singletons, with the ten largest covering about 12%. To note about this clonotype: The antigen is undetermined.

General observations from the study: Clonotypes of the beta chain that were abundant in cord blood carried fewer insertions (memory repertoires showed none).

V lost 0 bases to trimming and J lost 6 bases; unmatched junction nucleotides: 7. The germline gives CDR1 GTSNPN, CDR2 SVGIG (reference sequence). There are 15 residues in the CDR3. Sequenced: naive T cells sorted from blood. This receptor was identified in a man aged 50-59 years in good health. The V and J genes are TRBV30 and TRBJ1-5; 8 nucleotides match TRBD1. For the CDR3, the DNA is TGTGCCTGGAGTGTACAGGGGGAGCAGGGTCAGCCCCAGCATTTT. Protein sequence: CAWSVQGEQGQPQHF.